This T cell receptor (beta chain) was sequenced in a study of cytomegalovirus exposure and HLA in healthy donors. Whole-study results and caveats: Some TCR beta chains (roughly 160 of them) were listed as cytomegalovirus-associated. The finding came from a later analysis; first-cohort TCR clusters tended to co-occur in the roughly 110 validation repertoires. The classifier reportedly diagnosed cytomegalovirus status with high specificity and sensitivity.

The J segment lost 2 bases and the V segment lost 7 bases, leaving 9 bases of the junction unmatched. The CDR3 has 15 residues. The germline V gene has CDR1 ENHRY and CDR2 SYGVKD. To note about this clone: Its antigen is not known.

Clones were sequenced by immunoSEQ multiplex PCR, and TCRdb holds only the in-frame ones, with some missing. This table holds over 110,000 clones, about 88% found once. Separate from the roughly 700-subject first cohort, the approximately 120-subject validation cohort was the one that the donors belonged to. The V call is TRBV10-3, the J call TRBJ2-5; TRBD2 agrees at 8 bases. Sequenced sample: PBMCs. The receptor was derived from a man younger than 35 in good health and CMV-seropositive. As DNA, the CDR3 is TGTGCCATCACCCCCGGGAGGGCGGTTCAAGAGACCCAGTACTTC. Translation gives CAITPGRAVQETQYF.